The 20 T cell receptor beta chains below were found in one sample sequenced in a study of T cell changes during pregnancy in multiple sclerosis. Assay used: immunoSEQ multiplex PCR; TCRdb lists only in-frame clones, some missing. The sample contains approximately 90,000 clones, 91% of which appear only once. This specimen consisted of peripheral blood, obtained after pregnancy. The receptors come from a female donor in good health, enrolled as a control in a pregnancy study.

The J gene is TRBJ1-1, the V gene TRBV28, with no clear D. This CDR3 region has 12 residues. V dropped 5 bases and J dropped 1 base, with 5 bases sitting between them. Germline values: CDR1 MDHEN, CDR2 SYDVKM. This CDR3 reads CASSQANTEAFF. CDR3 DNA: TGTGCCAGCAGTCAGGCGAACACTGAAGCTTTCTTT.

The chain employs TRBV7-2 and TRBJ2-2; 9 bases agree with TRBD2. CDR1 is SGHTA and CDR2 is FQGNSA in the germline V gene. The length of the CDR3 is 18 residues. V was pared by 2 bases and J by 0 bases, with 7 bases of the junction left unmatched. The CDR3 sequence is CASSLRGSGGANTGELFF. CDR3 bases: TGTGCCAGCAGCTTACGGGGTAGCGGGGGTGCGAACACCGGGGAGCTGTTTTTT.

The gene calls are TRBV7-2 and TRBJ2-1; 8 positions agree with TRBD2. The CDR3 runs 15 residues. The germline V gene encodes CDR1 SGHTA and CDR2 FQGNSA. V lost 5 bases, J lost 2 bases, and 5 bases stayed unmatched. The CDR3 DNA reads as TGTGCCAGCAGCCAACTAGCGGCGGCCTACAATGAGCAGTTCTTC. This translates into CASSQLAAAYNEQFF. The full variable domain, completed using reference TRBV7-2 and TRBJ2-1, is GAGVSQSPSNKVTEKGKDVELRCDPISGHTALYWYRQSLGQGLEFLIYFQGNSAPDKSGLPSDRFSAERTGGSVSTLTIQRTQQEDSAVYLCASSQLAAAYNEQFFGPGTRLTVL.

The gene calls are TRBV18 and TRBJ2-5; tentative D call: TRBD2 (5 bases). Germline loops: CDR1 KGHSH, CDR2 LQKENI. The CDR3 covers 13 residues. The V end was cut by 5 bases, the J end by 4 bases, with 11 bases between. The CDR3 DNA follows: TGTGCCAGCTCAATGAGCGGTGGAGAGACCCAGTACTTC. This gives the protein CASSMSGGETQYF.

The chain recombines TRBV2 with TRBJ1-1, with D maybe TRBD1 (6 bases). There are 15 residues in the CDR3. In germline, CDR1 is SNHLY, CDR2 FYNNEI. The V end lost 6 bases, the J end lost 5 bases, and 19 bases lay between the germline ends. The CDR3 sequence is CASSQNGGRGTEAFF. The CDR3 nucleotides read TGTGCCAGCAGCCAAAACGGGGGGCGTGGAACTGAAGCTTTCTTT.

The chain links TRBV6-1 to TRBJ1-4; D uncertain. Germline CDR1 and CDR2: MNHNS and SASEGT. Trimming pared 0 bases from V and 1 base from J, leaving 15 bases between. The CDR3 loop spans 18 amino acids. CDR3: CASSEALGRVRTNEKLFF. CDR3 nucleotide sequence: TGTGCCAGCAGTGAAGCGCTTGGCCGGGTCAGAACTAATGAAAAACTGTTTTTT.

The chain combines TRBV19 with TRBJ2-1; D call uncertain. Germline CDR1 is LNHDA and CDR2 is SQIVND (reference sequence). Trimming pared 8 bases from V and 1 base from J, leaving 9 bases between. The CDR3 is 13 residues long. This CDR3 reads CASGQASYNEQFF. CDR3 DNA: TGTGCCAGTGGGCAGGCATCCTACAATGAGCAGTTCTTC.

The V and J genes are TRBV19 and TRBJ2-7; D is perhaps TRBD2 (5 bases). Trimming pared 3 bases from V and 2 bases from J, leaving 14 bases between. The germline CDR1 and CDR2 sequences are LNHDA and SQIVND (reference sequence). The CDR3 extends over 15 amino acids. CDR3 bases: TGTGCCAGTAGTATGGCATCCCGGGGAACCTACGAGCAGTACTTC. This sequence encodes CASSMASRGTYEQYF.

V usage is TRBV25-1 and J usage is TRBJ1-2; TRBD1 agrees at 8 bases. The junction had 5 bases not matched to a gene; V was cut back by 6 bases and J by 5 bases. The CDR3 has 13 residues. Germline assignment: CDR1 MGHDK and CDR2 SYGVNS. CDR3: CASSRTGQYGYTF. The CDR3 DNA reads as TGTGCCAGCAGCCGGACAGGGCAATATGGCTACACCTTC.

With respect to this clone: Other nucleotide sequences from this sample produce the same CDR3. CDR3 nucleotide sequence: TGTGCCAGCAGCCGGGGGGGAAACACTGAAGCTTTCTTT. Translated, it gives CASSRGGNTEAFF. V and J are TRBV7-3 and TRBJ1-1; D is possibly TRBD1 (5 bases). Germline V gene sequence: CDR1 SGHTA, CDR2 FQGTGA. This CDR3 is built from 13 residues. The V end lost 5 bases, the J end lost 2 bases, and 9 bases lay between the germline ends.

This rearrangement joins TRBV6-1 to TRBJ1-2; D perhaps matches TRBD1 (6 bases). The CDR3 sequence is 17 residues long. V lost 3 bases and J 3 bases, leaving 20 bases between the germline ends. Germline V gene sequence: CDR1 MNHNS, CDR2 SASEGT. CDR3 in DNA: TGTGCCAGCAGTGAGCGAAAGGGGGGGGCGTATGACTATGGCTACACCTTC. Encoded protein: CASSERKGGAYDYGYTF.

V gene TRBV27 combines with J gene TRBJ2-1, with 10 bases matching TRBD2. There are 15 residues in the CDR3. V gave up 2 bases and J gave up 8 bases; unmatched junction bases: 6. Germline-derived CDR1 and CDR2 are MNHEY and SMNVEV (reference sequence). The CDR3 DNA reads TGTGCCAGCAGTTTAGCCCTAGCGGGGGTGGATGAGCAGTTCTTC. Translating gives CASSLALAGVDEQFF.

The chain uses TRBV7-2 and TRBJ1-1; D gene uncertain. Trimming cost V 1 base and J 1 base, with 4 bases left between them. CDR3 length equals 13 residues. Per the germline V gene, CDR1 is SGHTA and CDR2 is FQGNSA. CDR3 in DNA: TGTGCCAGCAGCTTAGGACAGAACACTGAAGCTTTCTTT. The encoded protein is CASSLGQNTEAFF.

The chain recombines TRBV9 with TRBJ1-2; 10 nucleotides line up with TRBD1. This CDR3 spans 15 amino acids. Germline trimming cut 3 bases from V and 8 bases from J; bases unmatched to any gene: 10. Germline loops: CDR1 SGDLS, CDR2 YYNGEE. Written as DNA, the CDR3 is TGTGCCAGCAGCGGACAGGGGGCTGTTAATAACGGCTACACCTTC. It encodes CASSGQGAVNNGYTF.

V gene TRBV7-2 combines with J gene TRBJ2-2; 10 nucleotides align to TRBD2. The germline V gene encodes CDR1 SGHTA and CDR2 FQGNSA. The CDR3 loop spans 16 amino acids. Trimming took 5 bases from V and 4 from J; bases not matched to a gene: 7. CDR3 nucleotide sequence: TGTGCCAGCAGCCCACCGGGACTAGCGAGCACCGGGGAGCTGTTTTTT. Translation: CASSPPGLASTGELFF.

The rearrangement joins TRBV6-5 to TRBJ2-3, with D possibly being TRBD1 (6 bases). In germline, CDR1 is MNHEY, CDR2 SVGAGI. The CDR3 length is 14 residues. The ends were cut back, 6 bases at V and 0 bases at J, with 10 bases in the middle. CDR3 residues: CASSTTGSTDTQYF. CDR3 coding DNA: TGTGCCAGCAGCACCACAGGGAGCACAGATACGCAGTATTTT.

V and J are TRBV7-9 and TRBJ2-4, with 8 bases aligning to TRBD2. Germline-derived CDR1 and CDR2 are SEHNR and FQNEAQ (reference sequence). The ends lost 5 bases at V and 8 bases at J; junction bases unmatched: 8. CDR3 length equals 14 residues. The CDR3 DNA follows: TGTGCCAGCAGCCCCCGGACTAGCTCAGACATTCAGTACTTC. This translates into CASSPRTSSDIQYF. Looking up the rest from reference TRBV7-9 and TRBJ2-4 gives the full variable domain: DTGVSQNPRHKITKRGQNVTFRCDPISEHNRLYWYRQTLGQGPEFLTYFQNEAQLEKSRLLSDRFSAERPKGSFSTLEIQRTEQGDSAMYLCASSPRTSSDIQYFGAGTRLSVL.

V and J are TRBV5-5 and TRBJ1-4; D is unclear. Germline V gives CDR1 SGHKS, CDR2 YYEKEE (reference sequence). V was trimmed by 1 base and J by 6 bases, leaving 16 bases between them. CDR3 length: 16 residues. CDR3 sequence (DNA): TGTGCCAGCAGCTTGAATGAAAGGCAGGTCCATGAAAAACTGTTTTTT. Translation: CASSLNERQVHEKLFF.

About this clone itself: Its ends do not fully match the called genes, so a read error is possible. This sequence joins TRBV7-2 and TRBJ1-2, with a tentative D call TRBD1 (5 bases). Germline V gives CDR1 SGHTA, CDR2 FQGNSA. The CDR3 is 15 residues long. CDR3 loop: CASSPPGKESYDYTF. As DNA, the CDR3 is TGTGCCAGCAGCCCCCCAGGGAAAGAGAGCTATGACTACACCTTC.

The rearrangement uses TRBV4-3 and TRBJ2-1; 8 nucleotides align to TRBD2. J was trimmed by 8 bases and V by 0 bases; bases with no gene match: 12. This CDR3 has 17 amino acids. Per the germline V gene, CDR1 is LGHNA and CDR2 is YSLEER. The CDR3 coding sequence is TGCGCCAGCAGCCAAGATGTAGCGGGAAACAATGGGGATGAGCAGTTCTTC. It yields the protein CASSQDVAGNNGDEQFF.